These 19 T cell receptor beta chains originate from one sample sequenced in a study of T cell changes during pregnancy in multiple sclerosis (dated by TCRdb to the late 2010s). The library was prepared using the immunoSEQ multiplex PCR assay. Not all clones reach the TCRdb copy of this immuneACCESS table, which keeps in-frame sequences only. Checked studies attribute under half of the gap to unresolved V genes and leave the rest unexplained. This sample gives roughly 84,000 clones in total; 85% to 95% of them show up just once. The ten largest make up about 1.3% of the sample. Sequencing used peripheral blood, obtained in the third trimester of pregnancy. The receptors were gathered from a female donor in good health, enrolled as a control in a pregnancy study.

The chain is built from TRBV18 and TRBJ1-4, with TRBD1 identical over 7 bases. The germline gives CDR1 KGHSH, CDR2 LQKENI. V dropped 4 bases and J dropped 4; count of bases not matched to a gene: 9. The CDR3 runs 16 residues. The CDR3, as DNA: TGTGCCAGCTCACTAAGCCGGGACAGTGTTAATGAAAAACTGTTTTTT. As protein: CASSLSRDSVNEKLFF.

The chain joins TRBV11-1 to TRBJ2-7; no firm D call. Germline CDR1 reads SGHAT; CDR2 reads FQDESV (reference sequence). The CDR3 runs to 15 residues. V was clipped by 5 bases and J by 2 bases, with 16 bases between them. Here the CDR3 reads CASSTTGHRTYEQYF. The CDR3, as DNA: TGTGCCAGCAGCACTACGGGTCACCGTACCTACGAGCAGTACTTC.

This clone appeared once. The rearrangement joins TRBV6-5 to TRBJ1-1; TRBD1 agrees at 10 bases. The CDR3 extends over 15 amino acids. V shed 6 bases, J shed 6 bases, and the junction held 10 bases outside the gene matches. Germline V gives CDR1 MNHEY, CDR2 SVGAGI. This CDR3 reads CASRPGTGVIPEAFF. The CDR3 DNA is TGTGCCAGCAGGCCCGGGACAGGGGTGATCCCTGAAGCTTTCTTT.

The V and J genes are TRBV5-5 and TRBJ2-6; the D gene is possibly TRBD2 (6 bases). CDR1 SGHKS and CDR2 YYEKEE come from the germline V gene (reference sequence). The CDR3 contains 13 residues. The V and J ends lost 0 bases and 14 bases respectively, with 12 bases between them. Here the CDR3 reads CASSLGDSLFLTF. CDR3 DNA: TGTGCCAGCAGCTTGGGGGACTCCCTATTCCTGACTTTC.

CDR3 coding DNA: TGTGCCAGCAAGGGGGCTTACTCAACTAATGAAAAACTGTTTTTT. It translates to CASKGAYSTNEKLFF. This sequence joins TRBV6-6 and TRBJ1-4; 7 bases are shared with TRBD1. Germline CDR1 is MNHNY and CDR2 is SVGAGI (reference sequence). The CDR3 is made up of 15 amino acids. The V gene end was trimmed by 7 bases and the J gene end by 0 bases; junction bases not matched to a gene: 5.

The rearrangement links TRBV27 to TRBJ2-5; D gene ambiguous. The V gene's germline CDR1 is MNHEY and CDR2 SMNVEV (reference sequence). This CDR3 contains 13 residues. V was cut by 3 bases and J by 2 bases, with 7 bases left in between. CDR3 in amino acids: CASSFAQQETQYF. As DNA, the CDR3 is TGTGCCAGCAGTTTTGCCCAGCAAGAGACCCAGTACTTC.

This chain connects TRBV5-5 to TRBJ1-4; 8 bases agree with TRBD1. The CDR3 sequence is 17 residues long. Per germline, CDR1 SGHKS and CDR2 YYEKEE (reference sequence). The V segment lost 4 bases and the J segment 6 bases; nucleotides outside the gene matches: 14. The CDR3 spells CASSPGQGEGQDEKLFF. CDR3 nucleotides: TGTGCCAGCAGCCCCGGACAGGGAGAGGGTCAGGATGAAAAACTGTTTTTT. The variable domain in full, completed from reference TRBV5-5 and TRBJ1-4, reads DAGVTQSPTHLIKTRGQQVTLRCSPISGHKSVSWYQQVLGQGPQFIFQYYEKEERGRGNFPDRFSARQFPNYSSELNVNALLLGDSALYLCASSPGQGEGQDEKLFFGSGTQLSVL.

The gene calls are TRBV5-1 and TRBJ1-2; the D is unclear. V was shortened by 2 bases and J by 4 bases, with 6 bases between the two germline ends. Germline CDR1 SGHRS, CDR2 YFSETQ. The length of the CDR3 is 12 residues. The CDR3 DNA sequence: TGCGCCAGCAGCTTCTTTTCCTATGGCTACACCTTC. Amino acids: CASSFFSYGYTF.

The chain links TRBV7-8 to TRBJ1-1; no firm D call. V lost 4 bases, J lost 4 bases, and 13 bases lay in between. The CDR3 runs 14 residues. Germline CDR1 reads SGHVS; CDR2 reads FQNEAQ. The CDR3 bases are TGTGCCAGCAGCTCGGGGAGGATGGGCACTGAAGCTTTCTTT. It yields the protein CASSSGRMGTEAFF.

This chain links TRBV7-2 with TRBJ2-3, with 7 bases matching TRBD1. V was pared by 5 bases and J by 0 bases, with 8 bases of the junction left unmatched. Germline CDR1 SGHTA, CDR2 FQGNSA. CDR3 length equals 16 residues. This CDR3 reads CASSPRTGRSTDTQYF. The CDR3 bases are TGTGCCAGCAGCCCCCGGACAGGACGCAGCACAGATACGCAGTATTTT.

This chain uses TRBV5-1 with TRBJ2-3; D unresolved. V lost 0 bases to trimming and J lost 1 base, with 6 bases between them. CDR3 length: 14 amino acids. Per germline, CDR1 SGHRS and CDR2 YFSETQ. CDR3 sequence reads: CASSLDAGTDTQYF. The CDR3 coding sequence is TGCGCCAGCAGCTTGGATGCGGGCACAGATACGCAGTATTTT.

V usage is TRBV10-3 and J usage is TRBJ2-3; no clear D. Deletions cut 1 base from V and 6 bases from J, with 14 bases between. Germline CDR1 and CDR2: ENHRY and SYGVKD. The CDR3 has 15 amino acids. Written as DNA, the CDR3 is TGTGCCATCAGTGAGTTGTTAGCACTGCGGGATACGCAGTATTTT. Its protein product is CAISELLALRDTQYF.

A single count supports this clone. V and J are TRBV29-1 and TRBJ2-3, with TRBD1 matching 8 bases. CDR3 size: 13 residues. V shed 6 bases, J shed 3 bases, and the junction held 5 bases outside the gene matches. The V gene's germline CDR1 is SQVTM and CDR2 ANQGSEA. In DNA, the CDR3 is TGCAGCGTCGACCAGGGGGCTACAGATACGCAGTATTTT. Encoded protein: CSVDQGATDTQYF.

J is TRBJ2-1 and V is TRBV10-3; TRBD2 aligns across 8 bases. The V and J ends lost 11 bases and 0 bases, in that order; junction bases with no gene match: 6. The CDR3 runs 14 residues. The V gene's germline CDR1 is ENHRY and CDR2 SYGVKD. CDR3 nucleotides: TGTGCCGCGAGAAGCGGGAGCTCCTACAATGAGCAGTTCTTC. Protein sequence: CAARSGSSYNEQFF.

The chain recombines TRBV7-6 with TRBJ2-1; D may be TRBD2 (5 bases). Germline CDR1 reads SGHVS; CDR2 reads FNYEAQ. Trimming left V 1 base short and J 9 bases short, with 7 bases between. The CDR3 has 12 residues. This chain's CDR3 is CASSLGRGEQFF. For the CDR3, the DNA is TGTGCCAGCAGCTTAGGTCGGGGTGAGCAGTTCTTC.

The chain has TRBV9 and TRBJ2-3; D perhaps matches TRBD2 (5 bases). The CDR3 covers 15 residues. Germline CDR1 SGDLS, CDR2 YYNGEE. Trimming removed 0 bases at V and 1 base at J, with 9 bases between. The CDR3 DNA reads TGTGCCAGCAGCGTAGAGCGGCACCGCACAGATACGCAGTATTTT. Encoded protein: CASSVERHRTDTQYF.

The CDR3 protein is CASNDRGLATYNEQFF. The CDR3 DNA follows: TGTGCCAGCAATGATCGTGGGCTAGCGACCTACAATGAGCAGTTCTTC. V usage is TRBV6-1 and J usage is TRBJ2-1, with D tentatively TRBD2 (6 bases). Trimming removed 7 bases at V and 2 bases at J, with 18 bases between. The CDR3 is made up of 16 amino acids. Germline CDR1 reads MNHNS; CDR2 reads SASEGT.

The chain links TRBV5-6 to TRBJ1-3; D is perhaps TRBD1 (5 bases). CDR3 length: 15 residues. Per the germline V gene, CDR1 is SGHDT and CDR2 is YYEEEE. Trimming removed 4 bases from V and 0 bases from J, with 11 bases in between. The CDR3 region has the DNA TGTGCCAGCAGCCCGGACATTAACTCTGGAAACACCATATATTTT. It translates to CASSPDINSGNTIYF.

CDR3 coding DNA: TGCGCCAGCAGCCAATGGGACAGGGAGAACGAGCAGTACTTC. Amino acids: CASSQWDRENEQYF. The rearrangement joins TRBV4-1 to TRBJ2-7; 9 nucleotides agree with TRBD1. J gave up 5 bases and V 2 bases, and 4 bases lay outside the gene matches. Germline CDR1 is MGHRA and CDR2 is YSYEKL. This CDR3 spans 14 amino acids.